Sequencing of this T cell receptor beta chain was carried out in a study of technical replicates of blood from several donors (dated by TCRdb to 2016 to 2017). Note on this clone: Which antigen it targets is not known. It has no much larger one-base neighbor in the sample; base qualities were not kept.

Library prep was done by the immunoSEQ multiplex PCR assay. The source is immuneACCESS, and TCRdb retained only in-frame sequences with V and J called. Part of the clones is not carried over; for the studies checked, unresolved V genes explain less than half of this, and the remainder is unexplained. Across this sample there are 55,000 to 75,000 clones, with nearly 95% seen only once. The ten most abundant clones make up 4.3% of the sample. The trim is 8 bases for V and 1 base for J, with a gap of 20 bases between the germline ends. Spanning cysteine to phenylalanine, the CDR3 consists of 16 amino acids. Only the CDR3 part of the read is kept: 48 bases, read in frame from the first base. The germline V gene (reference sequence) provides CDR1 MNHNY and CDR2 SVGAGI.

Sequenced material: PBMCs. This clonotype was sampled from a human donor in good health. Some clones in this sample may be carry-over from other donors' samples. The rearranged segments are TRBV6-6 and TRBJ1-1; D gene: possibly TRBD1, on 6 matching bases. The nucleotide sequence is given as TGTGCCAGCCCTAGGGTTGGCAGGGGACAGAACACTGAAGCTTTCTTT. This sequence encodes CASPRVGRGQNTEAFF.